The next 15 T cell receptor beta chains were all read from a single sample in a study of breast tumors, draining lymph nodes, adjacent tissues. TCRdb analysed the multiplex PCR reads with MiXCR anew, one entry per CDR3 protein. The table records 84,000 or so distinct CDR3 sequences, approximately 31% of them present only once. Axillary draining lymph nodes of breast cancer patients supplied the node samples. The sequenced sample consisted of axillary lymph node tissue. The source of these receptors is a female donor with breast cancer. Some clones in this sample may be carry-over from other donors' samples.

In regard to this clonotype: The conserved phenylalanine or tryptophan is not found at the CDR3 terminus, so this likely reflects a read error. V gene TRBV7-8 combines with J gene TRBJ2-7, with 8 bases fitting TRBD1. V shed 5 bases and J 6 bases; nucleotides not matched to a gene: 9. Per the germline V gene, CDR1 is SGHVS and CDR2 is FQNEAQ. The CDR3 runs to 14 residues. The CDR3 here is CASSAPGQEAEQYL. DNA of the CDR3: TGTGCCAGCAGCGCGCCGGGACAGGAAGCCGAGCAGTACCTC.

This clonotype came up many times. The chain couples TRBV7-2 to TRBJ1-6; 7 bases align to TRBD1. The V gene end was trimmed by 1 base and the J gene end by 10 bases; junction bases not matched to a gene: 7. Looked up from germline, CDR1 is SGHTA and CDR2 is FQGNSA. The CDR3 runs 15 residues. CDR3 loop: CASSLGQGLRSPLHF. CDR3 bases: TGTGCCAGCAGCTTAGGACAGGGCCTTAGGTCACCCCTCCACTTT. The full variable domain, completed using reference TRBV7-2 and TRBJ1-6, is GAGVSQSPSNKVTEKGKDVELRCDPISGHTALYWYRQSLGQGLEFLIYFQGNSAPDKSGLPSDRFSAERTGGSVSTLTIQRTQQEDSAVYLCASSLGQGLRSPLHFGNGTRLTVT.

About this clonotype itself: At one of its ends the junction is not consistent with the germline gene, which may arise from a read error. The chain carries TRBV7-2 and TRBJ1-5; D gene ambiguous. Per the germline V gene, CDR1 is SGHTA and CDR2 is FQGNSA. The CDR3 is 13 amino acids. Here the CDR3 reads CASSLGSNQPRHF. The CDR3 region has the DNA TGTGCCAGCAGCTTGGGCAGCAATCAGCCCCGGCATTTT.

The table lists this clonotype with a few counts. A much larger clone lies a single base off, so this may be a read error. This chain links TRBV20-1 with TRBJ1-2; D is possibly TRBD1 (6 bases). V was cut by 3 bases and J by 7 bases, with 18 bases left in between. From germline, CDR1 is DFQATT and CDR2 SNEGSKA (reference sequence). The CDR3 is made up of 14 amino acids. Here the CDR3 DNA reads TGCAGTGCTAGCGATTGGGGGCAGGGCTCTGGCTACACCTTC. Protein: CSASDWGQGSGYTF.

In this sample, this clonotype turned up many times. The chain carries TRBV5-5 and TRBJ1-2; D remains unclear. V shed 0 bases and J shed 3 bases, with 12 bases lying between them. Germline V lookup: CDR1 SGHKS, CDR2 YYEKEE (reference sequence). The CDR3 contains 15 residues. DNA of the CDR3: TGTGCCAGCAGCTTGGCGGTAGTCATTGACTATGGCTACACCTTC. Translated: CASSLAVVIDYGYTF.

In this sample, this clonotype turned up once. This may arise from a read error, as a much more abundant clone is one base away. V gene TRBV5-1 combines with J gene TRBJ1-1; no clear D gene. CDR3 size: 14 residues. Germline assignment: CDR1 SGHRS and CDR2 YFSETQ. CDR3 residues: CANSLRVDNTEAFF. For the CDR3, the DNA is TGCGCCAACAGCTTGCGTGTGGACAACACTGAAGCTTTCTTT.

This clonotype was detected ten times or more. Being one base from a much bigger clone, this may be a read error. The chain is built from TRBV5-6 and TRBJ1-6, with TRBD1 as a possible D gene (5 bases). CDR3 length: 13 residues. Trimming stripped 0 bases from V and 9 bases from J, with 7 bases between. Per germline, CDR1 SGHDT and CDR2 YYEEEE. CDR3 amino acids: CASSLDRTSPLHF. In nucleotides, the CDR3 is TGTGCCAGCAGCTTGGACAGGACTTCACCCCTCCACTTT.

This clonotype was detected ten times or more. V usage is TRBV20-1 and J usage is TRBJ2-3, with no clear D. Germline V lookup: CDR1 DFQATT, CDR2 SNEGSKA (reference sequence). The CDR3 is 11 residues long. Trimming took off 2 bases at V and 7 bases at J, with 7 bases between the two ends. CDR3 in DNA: TGCAGTGCTAGATTGGGGTATACGCAGTATTTT. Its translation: CSARLGYTQYF.

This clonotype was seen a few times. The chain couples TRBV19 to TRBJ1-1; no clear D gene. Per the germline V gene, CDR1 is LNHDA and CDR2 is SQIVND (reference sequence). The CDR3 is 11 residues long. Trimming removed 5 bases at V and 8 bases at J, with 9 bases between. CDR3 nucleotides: TGTGCCAGTAGTTACGGAGGGGAAGCTTTCTTT. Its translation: CASSYGGEAFF. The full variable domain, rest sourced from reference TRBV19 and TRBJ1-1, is DGGITQSPKYLFRKEGQNVTLSCEQNLNHDAMYWYRQDPGQGLRLIYYSQIVNDFQKGDIAEGYSVSREKKESFPLTVTSAQKNPTAFYLCASSYGGEAFFGQGTRLTVV.

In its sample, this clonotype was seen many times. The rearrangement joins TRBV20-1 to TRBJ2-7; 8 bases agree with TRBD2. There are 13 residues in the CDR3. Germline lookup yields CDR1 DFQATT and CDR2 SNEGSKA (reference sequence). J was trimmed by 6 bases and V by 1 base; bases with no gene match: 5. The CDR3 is CSARGSGTSEQYF. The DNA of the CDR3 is TGCAGTGCTAGAGGTAGCGGGACAAGCGAGCAGTACTTC.

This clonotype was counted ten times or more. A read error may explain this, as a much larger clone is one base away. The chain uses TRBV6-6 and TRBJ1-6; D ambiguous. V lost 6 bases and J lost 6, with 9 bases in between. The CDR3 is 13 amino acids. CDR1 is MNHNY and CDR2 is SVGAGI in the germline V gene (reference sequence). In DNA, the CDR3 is TGTGCCAGCAGGCTCGAGATTAATTCACCCCTCCACTTT. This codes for CASRLEINSPLHF.

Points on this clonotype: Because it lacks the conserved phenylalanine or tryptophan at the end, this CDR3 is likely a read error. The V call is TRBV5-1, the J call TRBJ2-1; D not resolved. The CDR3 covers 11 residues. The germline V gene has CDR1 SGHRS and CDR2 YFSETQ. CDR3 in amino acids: CASSLSNGQFL. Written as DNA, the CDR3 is TGCGCCAGCAGCTTGTCTAATGGGCAGTTCCTC.

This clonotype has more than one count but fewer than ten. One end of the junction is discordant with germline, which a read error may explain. The CDR3 is CASSQGGGGKNIRYF. The DNA for the CDR3 is TGTGCCAGCAGCCAGGGGGGCGGCGGCAAAAACATTCGGTACTTC. The chain joins TRBV7-8 to TRBJ2-4; D possibly corresponds to TRBD1 (7 bases). CDR1 is SGHVS and CDR2 is FQNEAQ in the germline V gene. This CDR3 comprises 15 residues.

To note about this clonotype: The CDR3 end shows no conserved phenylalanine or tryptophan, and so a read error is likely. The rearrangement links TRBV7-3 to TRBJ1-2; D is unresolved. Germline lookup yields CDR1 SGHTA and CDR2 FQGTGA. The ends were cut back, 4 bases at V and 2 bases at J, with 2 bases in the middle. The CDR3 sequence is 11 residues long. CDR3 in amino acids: CASSSNYGYTL. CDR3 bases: TGTGCCAGCAGCTCGAACTATGGCTACACCCTC.

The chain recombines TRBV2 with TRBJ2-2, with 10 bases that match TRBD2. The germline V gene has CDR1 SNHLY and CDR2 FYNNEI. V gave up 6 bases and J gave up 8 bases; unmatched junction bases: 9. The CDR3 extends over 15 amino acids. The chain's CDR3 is CASSQREGGTGELFF. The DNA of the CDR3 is TGTGCCAGCAGCCAGCGGGAGGGTGGCACTGGGGAGCTGTTTTTT.